These 21 T cell receptor beta chains were sequenced from one sample in a study of shared clonotypes between healthy human individuals. Libraries were prepared by immunoSEQ multiplex PCR; TCRdb keeps only in-frame clonotypes and omits some of them. The data show over 950,000 clones, 60% to 80% seen once. Source material: memory CD4+ T cells from PBMCs. Subset of the sample: CD45RA-negative fraction. The receptors were gathered from a man aged 18 to 30 in good health. Some clones in this sample may be carry-over from other donors' samples.

This clone came up many times. Other nucleotide sequences from this sample produce the same CDR3. DNA for the CDR3: TGCGCCAGCAGCTTGGACAGGGGTATCTACGAGCAGTACTTC. Its protein product is CASSLDRGIYEQYF. The chain uses TRBV5-1 and TRBJ2-7; TRBD1 matches 7 bases. V lost 0 bases, J lost 3 bases, and 3 bases stayed unmatched. The CDR3 runs 14 residues. CDR1 SGHRS and CDR2 YFSETQ come from the germline V gene.

This chain links TRBV18 with TRBJ2-5; 9 bases are a match to TRBD1. Per germline, CDR1 KGHSH and CDR2 LQKENI. V dropped 3 bases and J dropped 9; count of bases not matched to a gene: 11. The CDR3 consists of 15 residues. The CDR3 reads CASSPIGGDREPQYF. CDR3 DNA: TGTGCCAGCTCACCTATCGGCGGGGACAGGGAACCCCAGTACTTC. Complete variable domain (other parts from reference TRBV18 and TRBJ2-5): NAGVMQNPRHLVRRRGQEARLRCSPMKGHSHVYWYRQLPEEGLKFMVYLQKENIIDESGMPKERFSAEFPKEGPSILRIQQVVRGDSAAYFCASSPIGGDREPQYFGPGTRLLVL.

This chain connects TRBV30 to TRBJ2-1, with D perhaps matching TRBD1 (7 bases). V was shortened by 7 bases and J by 15 bases, with 19 bases between the two germline ends. There are 11 residues in the CDR3. Germline CDR1 GTSNPN, CDR2 SVGIG (reference sequence). CDR3 in DNA: TGTGCCTCCACCCTGGAGGGGGCGAGGTTCTTC. It encodes CASTLEGARFF.

Only a few counts were recorded for this clone. The sample has other DNA sequences that encode this CDR3 too. J is TRBJ2-5 and V is TRBV7-9; D unresolved. Looked up from germline, CDR1 is SEHNR and CDR2 is FQNEAQ (reference sequence). V was pared by 1 base and J by 5 bases, with 5 bases between. The CDR3 loop spans 12 amino acids. The CDR3 loop is CASSLVRETQYF. CDR3 sequence (DNA): TGTGCCAGCAGCTTAGTAAGGGAGACCCAGTACTTC.

On this clone itself: A read error is possible here, since a much larger clone lies one base away. Different DNA sequences within this sample yield the same CDR3. The J gene is TRBJ2-1, the V gene TRBV7-2, with no clear D. In germline, CDR1 is SGHTA, CDR2 FQGNSA. V shed 1 base and J shed 1 base, with 2 bases lying between them. There are 13 residues in the CDR3. CDR3 bases: TGTGCCAGCAGCTTAGGTTCCTACAATGAGCAGTTCTTC. It translates to CASSLGSYNEQFF.

Regarding this clone: Other DNA sequences in the same sample also yield this CDR3. The gene calls are TRBV28 and TRBJ1-2; D unresolved. Trimming pared 1 base from V and 2 bases from J, leaving 2 bases between. Germline CDR1 and CDR2: MDHEN and SYDVKM. The CDR3 has 12 residues. The CDR3 loop is CASSLLNYGYTF. The DNA for the CDR3 is TGTGCCAGCAGTTTATTGAACTATGGCTACACCTTC.

This clone turned up a few times. The chain combines TRBV14 with TRBJ1-3; D call uncertain. Trimming left V 2 bases short and J 2 bases short, with 4 bases between. The germline CDR1 and CDR2 sequences are SGHDN and FVKESK. This CDR3 is built from 13 residues. The CDR3 DNA reads TGTGCCAGCAGCCAACAGACTGGAAACACCATATATTTT. This encodes CASSQQTGNTIYF. The full variable domain, rest sourced from reference TRBV14 and TRBJ1-3, is EAGVTQFPSHSVIEKGQTVTLRCDPISGHDNLYWYRRVMGKEIKFLLHFVKESKQDESGMPNNRFLAERTGGTYSTLKVQPAELEDSGVYFCASSQQTGNTIYFGEGSWLTVV.

This rearrangement joins TRBV28 to TRBJ2-5; D is unclear. The ends were cut back, 6 bases at V and 4 bases at J, with 9 bases in the middle. CDR1 MDHEN and CDR2 SYDVKM come from the germline V gene. The CDR3 contains 12 residues. The CDR3 reads CASSPRRETQYF. For the CDR3, the DNA is TGTGCCAGCAGCCCCCGCCGAGAGACCCAGTACTTC.

The rearrangement joins TRBV21-1 to TRBJ2-1; whether TRBD1, the table's D call, matches the DNA was not checked. TRBV21-1 counts as a pseudogene. The CDR3 totals 14 residues. CDR3 nucleotide sequence: TGTGCCAGCAGCGCCAGGACAGGTTTCAATGAGCAGTTCTTC. As protein: CASSARTGFNEQFF.

This clone has more than one count but fewer than ten. The V and J genes are TRBV5-1 and TRBJ2-6; 8 bases align to TRBD2. Germline V CDR1 and CDR2: SGHRS, YFSETQ. The CDR3 totals 21 residues. V lost 5 bases and J lost 5; bases outside the gene matches: 24. The CDR3 sequence is CASRAWGQGEAGALRANVLTF. In DNA form, the CDR3 reads TGCGCCAGCAGAGCCTGGGGGCAGGGTGAAGCGGGAGCCCTCCGGGCCAACGTCCTGACTTTC.

V gene TRBV27 combines with J gene TRBJ1-5; D uncertain. The germline V gene encodes CDR1 MNHEY and CDR2 SMNVEV (reference sequence). The CDR3 is 14 residues long. V was shortened by 5 bases and J by 6 bases, with 14 bases between the two germline ends. The CDR3 loop is CASSPVMGIQPQHF. CDR3 in DNA: TGTGCCAGCAGTCCGGTAATGGGCATTCAGCCCCAGCATTTT.

This chain connects TRBV6-6 to TRBJ1-1, with TRBD1 matching 10 bases. CDR1 is MNHNY and CDR2 is SVGAGI in the germline V gene (reference sequence). The V gene end was trimmed by 6 bases and the J gene end by 3 bases; junction bases not matched to a gene: 7. The length of the CDR3 is 15 residues. The CDR3 DNA follows: TGTGCCAGCAGACCACGACAGGGGGCTGACACTGAAGCTTTCTTT. It translates to CASRPRQGADTEAFF.

The chain couples TRBV5-4 to TRBJ2-5; 9 bases align to TRBD1. Germline V lookup: CDR1 SGHNT, CDR2 YYREEE (reference sequence). The CDR3 runs to 15 residues. V gave up 0 bases and J gave up 5 bases; unmatched junction bases: 5. Here the CDR3 DNA reads TGTGCCAGCAGCTTGGACAGGGGGCGCGGGGAGACCCAGTACTTC. This gives the protein CASSLDRGRGETQYF.

A word on this clone: This specimen includes other DNA sequences encoding the same CDR3. The chain has TRBV28 and TRBJ1-2, with TRBD1 as a possible D gene (5 bases). The CDR3 has 11 residues. Trimming left V 7 bases short and J 5 bases short, with 8 bases between. The germline V gene has CDR1 MDHEN and CDR2 SYDVKM. The chain's CDR3 is CASTGGYGYTF. For the CDR3, the DNA is TGTGCCAGCACCGGGGGGTATGGCTACACCTTC.

This chain uses TRBV7-3 with TRBJ2-7; D unclear. The V and J ends lost 5 bases and 6 bases respectively, with 14 bases between them. The germline CDR1 and CDR2 sequences are SGHTA and FQGTGA. This CDR3 has 13 amino acids. The CDR3 DNA is TGTGCCAGCAGCCCAACAAAGTGGGGCGAGCAGTACTTC. It specifies CASSPTKWGEQYF.

The V and J genes are TRBV10-3 and TRBJ1-3; 7 nucleotides align to TRBD1. The CDR3 runs 21 residues. Germline CDR1 ENHRY, CDR2 SYGVKD. The ends lost 4 bases at V and 2 bases at J; junction bases unmatched: 23. CDR3 nucleotides: TGTGCCATCAGTGGGAGGGACAGCCCGCCGACGATACAGTGGACTGGAAACACCATATATTTT. Translation gives CAISGRDSPPTIQWTGNTIYF.

V usage is TRBV5-6 and J usage is TRBJ2-2; a weak D match, TRBD2 (5 bases). The germline V and J ends were trimmed by 0 bases and 8 bases, with 8 bases remaining between them. The CDR3 totals 13 residues. The germline gives CDR1 SGHDT, CDR2 YYEEEE. The CDR3 loop is CASSLAGRGELFF. Here the CDR3 DNA reads TGTGCCAGCAGCTTGGCGGGAAGGGGGGAGCTGTTTTTT.

DNA for the CDR3: TGTGCCAGCAGCTTATCCAGCGACGCGTCCTACGAGCAGTACTTC. Residues: CASSLSSDASYEQYF. The V call is TRBV7-2, the J call TRBJ2-7, with no clear D. This CDR3 is 15 amino acids long. CDR1 SGHTA and CDR2 FQGNSA come from the germline V gene. Trimming removed 2 bases at V and 1 base at J, with 12 bases between.

The chain uses TRBV27 and TRBJ2-3, with D possibly TRBD2 on 6 matching bases. The CDR3 length is 15 residues. The germline gives CDR1 MNHEY, CDR2 SMNVEV (reference sequence). The ends were cut back, 2 bases at V and 3 bases at J, with 12 bases in the middle. The CDR3 DNA reads as TGTGCCAGCAGTTTAAGGCTAGCGAGTACAGATACGCAGTATTTT. It specifies CASSLRLASTDTQYF.

The chain employs TRBV7-9 and TRBJ2-7; D gene uncertain. The germline CDR1 and CDR2 sequences are SEHNR and FQNEAQ (reference sequence). The CDR3 runs to 15 residues. V was pared by 5 bases and J by 1 base, with 15 bases between. CDR3 DNA: TGTGCCAGCAGCCGGGTGGGGAAGAGGTCCTACGAGCAGTACTTC. It specifies CASSRVGKRSYEQYF.

The chain has TRBV7-2 and TRBJ1-4; possibly TRBD1 for D (6 bases). Germline V lookup: CDR1 SGHTA, CDR2 FQGNSA. The germline V and J ends were trimmed by 5 bases and 12 bases, with 19 bases remaining between them. This CDR3 has 14 residues. The CDR3 nucleotides read TGTGCCAGCAGCCCGTCCCGGGACATCTTGGAACTGTTTTTT. Amino acids: CASSPSRDILELFF.